This T cell receptor beta chain is from a study of blood T cell repertoires in COVID-19. Study context: Acute and convalescent COVID-19 specimens originated in the United States, Italy and Spain. The cDNA or gDNA used as material had been derived from T cells, B-cell-depleted T cells, or PBMCs.

This CDR3 contains 13 residues. V was pared by 0 bases and J by 6 bases, with 6 bases between. Germline loops: CDR1 LGHNA, CDR2 YSLEER. The authors' processing: The assay estimated nucleated cells by amplifying reference gene primers. Produced via immunoSEQ multiplex PCR; TCRdb's table is partial and in-frame only. V and J calls and clone size are those listed in that table; D and trimming were worked out from the DNA. The data hold 150,000 to 200,000 clones, with 80% to 90% observed a single time. Sequencing was done on a sample of peripheral blood. The chain couples TRBV4-3 to TRBJ2-1, with no clear D. The TCR originated in a young man with active or convalescent COVID-19. This chain's CDR3 is CASSQDSGNEQFF. In DNA form, the CDR3 reads TGCGCCAGCAGCCAAGATTCAGGCAATGAGCAGTTCTTC.